One and the same sample provided the 7 T cell receptor beta chains below, sequenced in a study of OX40 agonist ivuxolimab in advanced cancers. Libraries were prepared through the immunoSEQ multiplex PCR assay. TCRdb retrieved this table from immuneACCESS and kept in-frame rearrangements only. Not all clones are present; in checked studies, unresolved V genes account for under half, and no reason is known for the remainder. The sample records tens of thousands of clones, around nine tenths of which are singletons. About an eighth of the sample lies in the top ten. Material: CD4+ or CD8+ T cells sorted from blood, obtained in a trial of the OX40 agonist ivuxolimab. All receptors come from an adult with an advanced solid tumor such as melanoma, head and neck, liver or kidney cancer.

This sequence joins TRBV27 and TRBJ2-2; no firm D call. Germline CDR1 is MNHEY and CDR2 is SMNVEV (reference sequence). V dropped 6 bases and J dropped 6 bases, with 17 bases sitting between them. The CDR3 totals 15 residues. CDR3 protein: CASRRSLGLAGELFF. DNA of the CDR3: TGTGCCAGCAGACGATCACTCGGGTTGGCCGGGGAGCTGTTTTTT.

The chain employs TRBV28 and TRBJ1-2, with D perhaps matching TRBD1 (5 bases). V shed 5 bases and J shed 6 bases, with 10 bases lying between them. Germline assignment: CDR1 MDHEN and CDR2 SYDVKM. This CDR3 has 12 residues. The CDR3 nucleotides are TGTGCCAGCAGTCACGGGACGGATGGCTACACCTTC. As protein: CASSHGTDGYTF.

The V and J genes are TRBV11-2 and TRBJ2-7, with TRBD2 matching over 8 bases. Germline V lookup: CDR1 SGHAT, CDR2 FQNNGV. This CDR3 is 14 amino acids long. V was clipped by 2 bases and J by 6 bases; unmatched bases: 6. Here the CDR3 reads CASSLLPGGGEQYF. Written as DNA, the CDR3 is TGTGCCAGCAGCTTACTGCCCGGGGGGGGCGAGCAGTACTTC.

This chain joins TRBV5-6 and TRBJ1-6; no definite D call. The germline V and J ends were trimmed by 0 bases and 8 bases, with 6 bases remaining between them. The CDR3 spans 13 residues. CDR1 and CDR2 from the germline V gene are SGHDT and YYEEEE. This CDR3 reads CASSLDSDSPLHF. For the CDR3, the DNA is TGTGCCAGCAGCTTGGACAGCGATTCACCCCTCCACTTT. Based on the CDR3 plus reference TRBV5-6 and TRBJ1-6, the full variable domain is DAGVTQSPTHLIKTRGQQVTLRCSPKSGHDTVSWYQQALGQGPQFIFQYYEEEERQRGNFPDRFSGHQFPNYSSELNVNALLLGDSALYLCASSLDSDSPLHFGNGTRLTVT.

This clone was seen only once. This chain connects TRBV6-5 to TRBJ2-5; no clear D. Trimming took 10 bases from V and 5 from J, leaving 11 bases between them. The CDR3 consists of 11 residues. The germline V gene has CDR1 MNHEY and CDR2 SVGAGI. The CDR3 loop is CATSFLETQYF. The CDR3 region has the DNA TGTGCCACATCCTTCCTGGAGACCCAGTACTTC.

The chain recombines TRBV6-1 with TRBJ1-2, with 7 bases that match TRBD1. This CDR3 comprises 18 residues. Trimming at V came to 4 bases and at J to 3 bases, leaving 17 bases not matched to a gene. The germline CDR1 and CDR2 sequences are MNHNS and SASEGT. DNA for the CDR3: TGTGCCAGCAGTGCTTTTAGGGGGCGCGTTTTCGGAGACTATGGCTACACCTTC. Residues: CASSAFRGRVFGDYGYTF.

The rearrangement joins TRBV9 to TRBJ1-6; D is possibly TRBD1 (5 bases). This CDR3 region has 14 residues. V was cut by 1 base and J by 14 bases, with 16 bases left in between. The germline CDR1 and CDR2 sequences are SGDLS and YYNGEE. CDR3 coding DNA: TGTGCCAGCAGCGTAATGGGGGGGTATGACGCCCTCCACTTT. Residues: CASSVMGGYDALHF.